The clone carrying this TCR beta chain has just one count. The V gene's germline CDR1 is MNHEY and CDR2 SVGEGT. CDR3 size: 11 residues. V was clipped by 6 bases and J by 5 bases, with 7 bases between them. The record originates from a study of control samples from healthy donors and cancer patients. The assay was immunoSEQ multiplex PCR, and TCRdb's table has in-frame clones only and misses some. The sample has 100,000 to 150,000 clones, more than 80% seen once. The chain recombines TRBV6-2 or TRBV6-3 with TRBJ2-5, with no clear D. The sequence was obtained from a man aged 18-30 years in good health. Specimen: blood. This chain's CDR3 is CASSQGETQYF. Written as DNA, the CDR3 is TGTGCCAGCAGCCAAGGGGAGACCCAGTACTTC.